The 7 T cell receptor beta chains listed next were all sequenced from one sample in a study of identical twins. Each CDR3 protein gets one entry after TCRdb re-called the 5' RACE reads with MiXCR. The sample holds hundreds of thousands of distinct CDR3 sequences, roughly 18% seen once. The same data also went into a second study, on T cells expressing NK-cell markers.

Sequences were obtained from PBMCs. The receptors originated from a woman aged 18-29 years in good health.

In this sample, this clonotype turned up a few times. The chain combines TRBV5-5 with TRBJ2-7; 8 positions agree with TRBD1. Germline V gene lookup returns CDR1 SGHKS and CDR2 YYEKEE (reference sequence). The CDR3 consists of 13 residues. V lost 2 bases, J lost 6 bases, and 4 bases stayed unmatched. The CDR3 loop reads CASSFDRGREQYF. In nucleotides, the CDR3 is TGTGCCAGCAGCTTCGACAGGGGACGCGAGCAGTACTTC.

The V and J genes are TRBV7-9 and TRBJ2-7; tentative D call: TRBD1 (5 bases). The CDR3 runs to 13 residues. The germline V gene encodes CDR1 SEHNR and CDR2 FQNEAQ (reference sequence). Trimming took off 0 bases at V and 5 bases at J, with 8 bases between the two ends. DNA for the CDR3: TGTGCCAGCAGCTTAGCGCTACAGGACGAGCAGTACTTC. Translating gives CASSLALQDEQYF.

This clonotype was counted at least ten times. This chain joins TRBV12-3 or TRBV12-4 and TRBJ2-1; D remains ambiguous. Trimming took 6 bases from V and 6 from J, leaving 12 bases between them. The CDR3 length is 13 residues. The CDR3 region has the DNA TGTGCCAGCAGCCTAACTATCATCAATGAGCAGTTCTTC. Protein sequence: CASSLTIINEQFF.

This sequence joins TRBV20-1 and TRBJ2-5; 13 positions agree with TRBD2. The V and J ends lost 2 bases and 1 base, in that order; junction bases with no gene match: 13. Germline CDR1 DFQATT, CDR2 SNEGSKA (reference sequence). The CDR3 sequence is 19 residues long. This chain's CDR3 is CSARHWTSGGSRIQETQYF. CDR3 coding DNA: TGCAGTGCTAGACATTGGACTAGCGGGGGCAGTAGGATCCAAGAGACCCAGTACTTC.

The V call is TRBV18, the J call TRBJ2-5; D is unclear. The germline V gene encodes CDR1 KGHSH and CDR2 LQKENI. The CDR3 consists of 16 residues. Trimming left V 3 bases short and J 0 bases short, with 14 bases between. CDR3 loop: CASSPRLGLYQETQYF. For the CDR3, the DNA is TGTGCCAGCTCACCGCGACTGGGTCTGTACCAAGAGACCCAGTACTTC.

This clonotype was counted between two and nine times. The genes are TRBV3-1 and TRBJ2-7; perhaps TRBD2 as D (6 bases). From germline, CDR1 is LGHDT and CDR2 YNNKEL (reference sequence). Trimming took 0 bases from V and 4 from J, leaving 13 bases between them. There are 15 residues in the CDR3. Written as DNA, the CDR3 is TGTGCCAGCAGCCAAGATCCGGCTAGCGCGTACGAGCAGTACTTC. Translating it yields CASSQDPASAYEQYF.

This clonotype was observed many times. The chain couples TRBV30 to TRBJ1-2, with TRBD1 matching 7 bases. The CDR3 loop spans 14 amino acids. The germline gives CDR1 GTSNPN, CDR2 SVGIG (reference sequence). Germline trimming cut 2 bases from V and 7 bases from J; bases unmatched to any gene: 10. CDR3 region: CAWSMTGRGAGYTF. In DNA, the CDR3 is TGTGCCTGGAGTATGACAGGGAGAGGGGCTGGCTACACCTTC.